Below, one TCR beta chain is given with its context. Its antigen is still unknown. Qualities for individual bases were not recorded, and no much larger clone is one base off. The record originates from a study of a mutant IDH1 vaccine in newly diagnosed glioma (TCRdb year 2021). Concerning the study at large: Patients received eight vaccinations in weeks 1, 3, 5, 7, 11, 15, 19 and 23, corresponding to visits V03 through V10. Of the 30 or so patients who were treated, about 62% were male and 37.5% were female, and the mean age was about 40 years. In the chemotherapy-containing groups, vaccination started alongside temozolomide cycles, whereas in patients who had radiotherapy alone it started 4-6 weeks after radiotherapy. Before enrollment, most patients had been given radiochemotherapy with temozolomide as standard therapy, while the rest had received either radiotherapy alone or temozolomide alone. Peripheral blood was collected at six visits: V03 (baseline), V05, V07, V10, V12 and V13. Longitudinal TCRB deep sequencing was done for some 26 treated patients, wherever samples were available for exploratory analyses. Beyond this particular receptor, the publication reports: Across multiple MHC alleles, vaccine-induced immune responses were seen in around 93% of patients. Pseudoprogression seemed to be unrelated to changes in the top peripheral T cell clonotypes found by TCRB sequencing. PBMC samples for TCRB deep sequencing were selected based on availability. According to the authors, sample limitations meant that analyses of patient blood samples could not be reproduced.

Receptor libraries were prepared by the immunoSEQ multiplex PCR assay. The hsTCRB Kit was used according to the manufacturer's protocol to amplify rearranged TCR beta chain sequences. An Illumina MiSeq was used to sequence the TCRB libraries. As for the authors' bioinformatics: Demultiplexing, trimming and gene mapping were performed with the kit vendor's proprietary platform. TCRdb obtained this table from immuneACCESS and retained in-frame rearrangements with V and J assigned. These tables miss some clones; where compared with another copy, unresolved V genes account for less than half of the shortfall, and the remainder is unexplained. V and J calls and clone size are copied from that table; D and trimming were computed from the DNA. The sample table shows 40,000 or so clones, and approximately 78% are seen once. The top ten constitute 5.5% of the sample. The CDR3, cysteine through phenylalanine, is 14 amino acids long. Kept here is only the CDR3 DNA, which spans 42 bases and is read in frame from base 1. Via the germline V gene (reference sequence), CDR1 is SGHNT and CDR2 YYREEE. V and J are trimmed by 4 bases and 9 bases, and the gene matches miss 7 bases of the junction.

The meaning of the sample's time point label: week 5, during vaccination. Each vaccine dose was 300 ug of a 20-mer mutant IDH1 peptide in Montanide, given subcutaneously with topical imiquimod. All donors had newly diagnosed IDH1-mutant astrocytomas of WHO grade 3 or 4 that showed loss of nuclear ATRX. The samples were drawn from NOA16, a multicentre, single-arm, open-label phase I trial in Germany that tested a mutant IDH1 peptide vaccine in humans for the first time. Genomic DNA for TCRB sequencing was isolated from EDTA blood with the DNeasy Blood and Tissue Kit. The receptor's source is a man aged 40-49 years with glioma. This sequence uses TRBV5-4 and TRBJ2-1; the central 10 bases match TRBD2. The sample consisted of PBMCs, taken from a glioma patient whose treatment included an IDH1 peptide vaccine. CDR3 sequence: CASSTRTSGGEQFF. The sequenced DNA is TGTGCCAGCAGCACACGGACTAGCGGCGGTGAGCAGTTCTTC.